This T cell receptor beta chain appears in the sequencing data of a study of cytomegalovirus exposure and HLA in healthy donors. Sequencing was performed with immunoSEQ multiplex PCR; in TCRdb, only in-frame clones are kept and a portion is missing. The table lists 100,000 to 150,000 clones, about nine tenths of them singletons. The donors were members of the validation cohort, which comprised about 120 subjects and was separate from the first cohort of 666 subjects. The table lists this clone with a few counts. The sequenced material came from PBMCs. This clonotype was obtained from a woman aged 18-29 years in good health and CMV-seronegative.

Here the CDR3 DNA reads TGTGCCAGTAGTATAAGTGGGGGCGGAGGACAGCCCCAGCATTTT. This codes for CASSISGGGGQPQHF. V gene TRBV19 combines with J gene TRBJ1-5; possibly TRBD1 for D (6 bases). This CDR3 spans 15 amino acids. V shed 2 bases and J shed 7 bases, with 15 bases lying between them. Per the germline V gene, CDR1 is LNHDA and CDR2 is SQIVND (reference sequence).